This T cell receptor (beta chain) was profiled in a study of T cell repertoires in cytomegalovirus infection. The wider study: It can be stated that public TCR beta signatures indicated CMV infection as well as a matching HLA type.

TCRdb ran MiXCR on the reads and lists one entry per CDR3 protein. Of about 500,000 distinct CDR3 sequences in the sample, 30% to 40% were seen once. This clonotype appeared a few times. What it binds is unknown. The CDR3 has 14 residues. The V gene lost 2 bases and the J gene lost 4 bases, with 8 bases spanning the gap. From germline, CDR1 is SGHVS and CDR2 FQNEAQ. Whole-study findings and limits: Using cumulative public TCR beta family frequency, the authors identified those who carried CMV together with the relevant HLA.

This specimen consisted of cultured PBMCs, obtained from culture after CMV antigen stimulation. The TCR was taken from a human donor in good health (CMV status not recorded). Some clones in this sample may be carry-over from other donors' samples. The chain joins TRBV7-8 to TRBJ2-2, with D perhaps TRBD2 (6 bases). The CDR3 spells CASSLTSITGELFF. In nucleotides, the CDR3 is TGTGCCAGCAGCTTAACTAGCATCACCGGGGAGCTGTTTTTT. The variable domain in full, completed from reference TRBV7-8 and TRBJ2-2, reads GAGVSQSPRYKVAKRGQDVALRCDPISGHVSLFWYQQALGQGPEFLTYFQNEAQLDKSGLPSDRFFAERPEGSVSTLKIQRTQQEDSAVYLCASSLTSITGELFFGEGSRLTVL.